This TCR beta chain is from a study of circulating and synovial CD4+ cells in juvenile arthritis. Study-wide findings and caveats: Diversity here was lower than in bulk blood CD4 cells. Measured synovium overlap likely understates the true shared repertoire. Circulating pathogenic-like and bulk T cells looked alike by Vbeta family usage.

Sequencing used immunoSEQ multiplex PCR; TCRdb keeps in-frame clones, though not all of them. The sample gives about 30,000 clones, 90% to 95% of which show up once; 2.9% is in the top ten. Note on this clone: The antigen remains undetermined.

This CDR3 is built from 15 residues. Losses at the gene ends were 3 bases for V and 1 base for J; bases not matched to a gene: 5. Germline-derived CDR1 and CDR2 are KGHSH and LQKENI. Material for sequencing was CD4+ T cells from blood. This TCR was recovered from a human donor with juvenile idiopathic arthritis. The chain recombines TRBV18 with TRBJ2-7; 8 nucleotides match TRBD1. This CDR3 is CASSPGTGTSYEQYF. The CDR3 nucleotides are TGTGCCAGCTCACCCGGGACAGGTACGTCCTACGAGCAGTACTTC.